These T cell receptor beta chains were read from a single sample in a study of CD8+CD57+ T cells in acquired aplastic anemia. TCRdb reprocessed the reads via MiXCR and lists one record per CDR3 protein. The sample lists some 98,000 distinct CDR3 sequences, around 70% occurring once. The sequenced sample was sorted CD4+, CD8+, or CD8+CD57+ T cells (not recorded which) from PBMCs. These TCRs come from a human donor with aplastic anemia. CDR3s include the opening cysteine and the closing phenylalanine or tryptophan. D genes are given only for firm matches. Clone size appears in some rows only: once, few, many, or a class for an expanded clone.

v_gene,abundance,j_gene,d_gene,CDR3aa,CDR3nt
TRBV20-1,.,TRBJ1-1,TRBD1,CSAQRQGRAEAFF,TGCAGTGCTCAAAGACAGGGGAGGGCTGAAGCTTTCTTT
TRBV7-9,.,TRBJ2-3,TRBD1,CASEGTDTDTQYF,TGTGCCAGCGAAGGGACAGACACAGATACGCAGTATTTT
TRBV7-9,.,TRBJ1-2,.,CASDRDNYGYTF,TGTGCCAGCGACCGAGATAACTATGGCTACACCTTC
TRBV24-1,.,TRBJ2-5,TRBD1,CATSDFRGQGETQYF,TGTGCCACCAGTGATTTCCGTGGACAGGGAGAGACCCAGTACTTC
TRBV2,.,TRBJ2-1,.,CASSGGYEQFF,TGTGCCAGCAGTGGTGGGTATGAGCAGTTCTTC
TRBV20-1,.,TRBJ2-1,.,CSAPPSGASEQFF,TGCAGTGCCCCACCCTCGGGGGCGAGTGAGCAGTTCTTC
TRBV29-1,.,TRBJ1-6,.,CSVKDSPNSPLHF,TGCAGCGTTAAGGACAGTCCTAATTCACCCCTCCACTTT
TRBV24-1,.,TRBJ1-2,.,CAIHETFHGYTF,TGTGCCATCCATGAGACTTTCCATGGCTACACCTTC
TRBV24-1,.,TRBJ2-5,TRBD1,CATSNSRQGGQETQYF,TGTGCCACCAGTAATTCCAGACAGGGCGGCCAAGAGACCCAGTACTTC
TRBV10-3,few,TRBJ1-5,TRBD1,CAISEPGQGFSNQPQHF,TGTGCCATCAGTGAGCCGGGACAGGGATTTAGCAATCAGCCCCAGCATTTT
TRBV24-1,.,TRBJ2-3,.,CATSGTKADTQYF,TGTGCCACCAGTGGGACGAAGGCAGACACGCAGTATTTT
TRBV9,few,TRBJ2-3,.,CASSVQDTSTDTQYF,TGTGCCAGCAGCGTTCAGGACACAAGCACAGATACGCAGTATTTT
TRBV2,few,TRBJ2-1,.,CAITSGVEQFF,TGTGCCATTACCAGCGGAGTTGAGCAGTTCTTC
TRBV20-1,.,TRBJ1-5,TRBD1,CSATGTGNTSNQPQHF,TGCAGTGCTACGGGGACAGGGAATACTAGCAATCAGCCCCAGCATTTT
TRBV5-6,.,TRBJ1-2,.,CASSSFLNGGYTF,TGTGCCAGCAGCTCCTTTCTCAACGGGGGCTACACCTTC
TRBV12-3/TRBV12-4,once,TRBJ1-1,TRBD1,CASSLEGDRVEAFF,TGTGCCAGCAGTTTAGAAGGGGACAGGGTGGAAGCTTTCTTT
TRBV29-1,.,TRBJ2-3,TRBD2,CSVDGGGSTDTQYF,TGCAGCGTTGATGGGGGGGGGAGCACAGATACGCAGTATTTT
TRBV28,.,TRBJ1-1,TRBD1,CASSLDRAGRNTEAFF,TGTGCCAGCAGTTTGGACAGGGCTGGTAGGAACACTGAAGCTTTCTTT
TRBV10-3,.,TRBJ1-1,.,CAIRGALPEAFF,TGTGCCATCCGCGGGGCACTGCCTGAAGCTTTCTTT
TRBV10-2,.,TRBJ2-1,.,CASGGIINEQFF,TGCGCCAGCGGGGGGATCATCAATGAGCAGTTCTTC
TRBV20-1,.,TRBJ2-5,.,CSARDRVEGLETQYF,TGCAGTGCTAGAGATCGGGTAGAGGGATTAGAGACCCAGTACTTC
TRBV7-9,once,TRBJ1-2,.,CASSLEGGYGYTF,TGTGCCAGCAGCCTCGAGGGGGGCTATGGCTACACCTTC
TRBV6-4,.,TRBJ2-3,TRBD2,CASSELAGADTQYF,TGTGCCAGCAGTGAACTAGCGGGGGCAGATACGCAGTATTTT
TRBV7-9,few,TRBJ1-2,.,CASSLLDGYTF,TGTGCCAGCAGCTTATTGGATGGCTACACCTTC
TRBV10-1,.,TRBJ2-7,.,CASSTGPGEQYF,TGCGCCAGCAGTACGGGACCTGGGGAGCAGTACTTC
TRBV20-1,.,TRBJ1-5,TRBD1,CSARRGQENQPQHF,TGCAGTGCTAGACGAGGACAGGAGAATCAGCCCCAGCATTTT
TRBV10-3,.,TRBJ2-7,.,CATSDLPGNEQYF,TGTGCCACCAGTGATTTGCCGGGTAACGAGCAGTACTTC
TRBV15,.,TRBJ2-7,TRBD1,CATSRGTGDNYEQYF,TGTGCCACCAGCCGTGGGACAGGGGATAACTACGAGCAGTACTTC
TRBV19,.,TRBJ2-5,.,CASSINHQETQYF,TGTGCCAGTAGTATTAACCACCAAGAGACCCAGTACTTC
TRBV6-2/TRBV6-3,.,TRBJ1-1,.,CASSLRSGEAFF,TGTGCCAGCAGCCTACGTTCCGGTGAAGCTTTCTTT
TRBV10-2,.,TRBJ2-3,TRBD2,CASSEGTERGPLDAQYF,TGCGCCAGCAGTGAGGGGACCGAGCGGGGCCCCCTGGACGCGCAGTATTTT
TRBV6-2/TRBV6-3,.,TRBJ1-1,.,CASSPGDAEAFF,TGTGCCAGCAGCCCAGGGGATGCTGAAGCTTTCTTT
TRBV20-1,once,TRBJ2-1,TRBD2,CSARYSGGYYNEQFF,TGCAGTGCTAGATATAGCGGGGGGTACTACAATGAGCAGTTCTTC
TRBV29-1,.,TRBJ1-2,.,CSVEGRFPDYGYTF,TGCAGCGTTGAAGGCCGGTTTCCAGACTATGGCTACACCTTC
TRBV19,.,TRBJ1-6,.,CASSRDATRSPFHF,TGTGCCAGTAGCCGGGACGCGACCCGTTCACCCTTCCACTTT
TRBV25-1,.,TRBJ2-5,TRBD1,CASSAPGTVQETQYF,TGTGCCAGCAGTGCTCCCGGGACAGTCCAAGAGACCCAGTACTTC
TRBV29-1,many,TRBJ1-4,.,CSVEFGEKLFF,TGCAGCGTTGAGTTTGGCGAAAAACTGTTTTTT
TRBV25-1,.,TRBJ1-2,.,CASSERAGTYGYTF,TGTGCCAGCAGTGAACGGGCAGGTACCTATGGCTACACCTTC
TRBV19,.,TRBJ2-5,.,CASSAWSRGQETQYF,TGTGCCAGTAGTGCCTGGAGCAGGGGCCAAGAGACCCAGTACTTC
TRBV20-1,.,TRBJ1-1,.,CSAKENTEAFF,TGCAGCGCTAAAGAGAACACTGAAGCTTTCTTT
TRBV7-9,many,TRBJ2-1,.,CASSFRPDEQFF,TGTGCCAGCAGCTTTCGACCGGATGAGCAGTTCTTC
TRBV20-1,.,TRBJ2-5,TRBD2,CSARIGLAGGPQETQYF,TGCAGTGCTAGAATAGGACTAGCGGGGGGCCCACAAGAGACCCAGTACTTC